This T cell receptor beta chain comes out of a study of CD8+ T cells in alopecia areata. The CDR3 is 15 residues long. V gave up 0 bases and J gave up 5 bases, with 13 bases separating them. Germline V lookup: CDR1 SGHVS, CDR2 FNYEAQ. cDNA serving as the sequencing template came from extracted, reverse transcribed RNA. The method was immunoSEQ multiplex PCR; TCRdb's version includes in-frame clones alone and lacks a portion of them. This sample has roughly 46,000 clones, with just over 65% found just once. This clone was seen a few times. The treatment denotes: oral pan-JAK inhibitor, 5-10 mg twice daily.

The rearrangement uses TRBV7-6 and TRBJ2-5, with D hard to call. The material was CD8+ T cells sorted from blood, obtained at week 4, from a patient treated with tofacitinib. The TCR comes from a human donor with alopecia areata. CDR3 region: CASSLAPRNSETQYF. The DNA of the CDR3 is TGTGCCAGCAGCTTAGCGCCGAGGAATTCCGAGACCCAGTACTTC.